This T cell receptor beta chain was profiled in a study of OX40 agonist ivuxolimab in advanced cancers. As for the study more broadly: Ivuxolimab was a fully human IgG2 agonistic monoclonal antibody targeting the costimulatory receptor OX40 (CD134). Intravenous ivuxolimab was administered to patients every 2 weeks at six dose levels: 0.01, 0.1, 0.3, 1.5, 3 and 10 mg/kg. Of the approximately 50 dose-escalation patients, hepatocellular carcinoma was present in around 20, melanoma in around 15, renal cell carcinoma in 9 and head and neck cancer in 9. In the dose-escalation cohort, more than 75% of patients were male, and the mean age was around 60 years, with a range of about 20 to 90. Prior anti-PD-1, anti-PD-L1 or anti-CTLA-4 therapy was permitted, and checkpoint inhibitors had been received by approximately 39% of dose-escalation patients. Partial responses occurred in three dose-escalation patients: two with cutaneous melanoma and one with hepatocellular carcinoma. Peripheral TCRbeta sequencing was intended to test whether TCR sequence diversity was altered and clonal T-cell expansion was caused by ivuxolimab. The monotherapy dose-escalation portion (N of about 50 patients) of the phase I ivuxolimab trial is reported in the paper. Results and caveats for the whole study, not just this receptor: Clonal expansion of both CD4+ and CD8+ blood T cells was observed from baseline to week 6 at doses 0.1 to 3.0 mg/kg. After ivuxolimab, more expanded clones were found on average in CD8+ T cells than in CD4+ T cells. The antigen specificity of the clonally expanded peripheral T cells was not determined. Low levels of normalized T-cell clonal expansion were also seen in some patients who did not respond. In partial responders in the 0.1-3.0 mg/kg groups, normalized peripheral clonal expansion was found to be among the lowest, especially among CD8+ T cells.

Genomic DNA was isolated from the sorted cells so that the TCRbeta CDR3 region could be sequenced. The immunoSEQ Assay was used for sequencing of TCRbeta CDR3 regions. Imported from immuneACCESS, the table was reduced by TCRdb to in-frame sequences with V and J called. These copies leave out some clones; in studies compared against another copy, an unresolved V gene accounts for under half, and the cause of the remainder is not known. Here the sample has 83,000 or so clones; 70% to 85% occur a single time. The ten largest clones capture under 8% of the sample. Patients with a history of autoimmune disease or receiving systemic immunosuppression were excluded from the trial. Peripheral blood for TCR sequencing was drawn from every dose cohort at baseline, at cycle 4 day 1 and at cycle 7 day 1. Samples were obtained from an open-label, multicenter, first-in-human phase I dose-escalation trial of ivuxolimab. Adults with locally advanced or metastatic melanoma, renal cell carcinoma, hepatocellular carcinoma or head and neck squamous cell carcinoma were enrolled in the trial. CD4+ and CD8+ T cells were sorted separately from peripheral blood before TCR sequencing.

As concerns this clone: The target of this receptor is not known. No quality values exist for individual bases; no much larger clone is one base distant.

Counted from cysteine to phenylalanine, this CDR3 has 13 amino acids. Only the CDR3 DNA is retained, 39 bases long and in frame from the first base. The germline V gene encodes CDR1 SGHTA and CDR2 FQGTGA. Cut back by 5 bases and 2 bases, the V and J ends lie 8 bases apart. This chain joins TRBV7-3 to TRBJ2-3, with no confidently assigned D gene. Sequenced material: CD4+ or CD8+ T cells sorted from blood, taken in a trial of the OX40 agonist ivuxolimab. This TCR came from an adult with an advanced solid tumor such as melanoma, head and neck, liver or kidney cancer. The CDR3 region has the sequence CASSAMYTDTQYF. The sequenced DNA is TGTGCCAGCAGCGCAATGTACACAGATACGCAGTATTTT.